The clone carrying this T cell receptor (beta chain) was recorded at least ten times. Its antigen remains unknown. The library protocol tagged individual cDNA molecules with unique molecular identifiers. TCRdb called the 5' RACE reads again in MiXCR, with one record for every CDR3 protein. The data contain more than 65,000 distinct CDR3 sequences, under 15% of them singletons. These data originate in a study of early T cells in non-severe SARS-CoV-2 infection. Study overall: From unsorted whole blood, bulk RNA was sequenced, and the chains remained unpaired.

Germline V gene lookup returns CDR1 SQVTM and CDR2 ANQGSEA. The CDR3 runs to 12 residues. V dropped 2 bases and J dropped 1 base, with 5 bases sitting between them. Study-wide results and caveats: VDJdb-based annotation leaned toward anti-spike CD8 responses and missed private and CD4 specificities.

The sequenced sample was whole blood. This chain uses TRBV29-1 with TRBJ1-1; D ambiguous. The sequence was obtained from an adult who was a healthcare worker with PCR-confirmed SARS-CoV-2 infection or an uninfected control (not recorded which). CDR3 protein: CSVERGNTEAFF. The CDR3 DNA sequence: TGCAGCGTTGAAAGAGGGAACACTGAAGCTTTCTTT.